These 24 T cell receptor beta chains originate from one sample sequenced in a study of human T cells and chemical hapten exposure. Stated time point: patch test 1, 2 weeks after DPC sensitization. As for treatment: therapeutic diphenylcyclopropenone sensitization with weekly scalp DPC. A single record per CDR3 protein comes from TCRdb applying MiXCR to the RACE reads. The data contain some 81,000 distinct CDR3 sequences, about 6.8% of them singletons. The source material was whole blood, sampled in connection with sensitization to the hapten diphenylcyclopropenone (DPC). The receptors originated from a woman between 25 and 40 years old with alopecia areata. Some clones in this sample may be carry-over from other donors' samples.

This clonotype was recorded many times. This chain uses TRBV7-9 with TRBJ1-2; possible D gene TRBD1, 5 bases. The CDR3 extends over 13 amino acids. Germline CDR1 reads SEHNR; CDR2 reads FQNEAQ (reference sequence). V was cut by 5 bases and J by 4 bases, with 11 bases left in between. This CDR3 is CASSTDTPYGYTF. CDR3 DNA: TGTGCCAGCAGCACGGACACCCCCTATGGCTACACCTTC. Full variable domain (remainder filled in from reference TRBV7-9 and TRBJ1-2): DTGVSQNPRHKITKRGQNVTFRCDPISEHNRLYWYRQTLGQGPEFLTYFQNEAQLEKSRLLSDRFSAERPKGSFSTLEIQRTEQGDSAMYLCASSTDTPYGYTFGSGTRLTVV.

This clonotype was recorded many times. The chain uses TRBV12-3 or TRBV12-4 and TRBJ1-4; possible D gene TRBD1, 6 bases. The CDR3 totals 14 residues. Trimming took 5 bases from V and 5 from J, leaving 12 bases between them. CDR3 sequence (DNA): TGTGCCAGCAGTCACACGGACAGAAATGAAAAACTGTTTTTT. It encodes CASSHTDRNEKLFF.

The chain recombines TRBV5-6 with TRBJ1-5, with D perhaps matching TRBD1 (5 bases). The CDR3 is made up of 15 amino acids. Germline-derived CDR1 and CDR2 are SGHDT and YYEEEE. Trimming took 0 bases from V and 3 from J, leaving 10 bases between them. The CDR3 DNA is TGTGCCAGCAGCTTGGGCTGGGGCCTCAATCAGCCCCAGCATTTT. Protein sequence: CASSLGWGLNQPQHF.

The chain has TRBV6-5 and TRBJ1-6; the match to TRBD1 covers 9 bases. V lost 6 bases and J lost 9; bases outside the gene matches: 9. Germline values: CDR1 MNHEY, CDR2 SVGAGI. The CDR3 is 15 residues long. The chain's CDR3 is CASSLDRDRASPLHF. The CDR3 nucleotides are TGTGCCAGCAGCCTAGACCGGGACAGGGCTTCACCCCTCCACTTT.

This clonotype was counted many times. The DNA of the CDR3 is TGTGCCAGCAGCTTAGTAGGACAGGGCACTCAAGAGACCCAGTACTTC. Protein: CASSLVGQGTQETQYF. The chain employs TRBV7-9 and TRBJ2-5, with 8 bases identical to TRBD1. This CDR3 is 16 amino acids long. The germline gives CDR1 SEHNR, CDR2 FQNEAQ (reference sequence). The V gene end was trimmed by 1 base and the J gene end by 2 bases; junction bases not matched to a gene: 6.

Many counts were recorded for this clonotype. The gene calls are TRBV6-5 and TRBJ2-5, with D perhaps matching TRBD1 (6 bases). The V end was cut by 5 bases, the J end by 1 base, with 11 bases between. This CDR3 has 14 amino acids. CDR1 is MNHEY and CDR2 is SVGAGI in the germline V gene. The CDR3 region is CASSPQGLQETQYF. The CDR3 DNA is TGTGCCAGCAGTCCACAGGGTCTCCAAGAGACCCAGTACTTC.

This clonotype was observed at least ten times. The V and J genes are TRBV12-3 or TRBV12-4 and TRBJ1-3; maybe TRBD1 (6 bases). Trimming shortened V by 5 bases and J by 4 bases, and 24 bases separated the two germline ends. The CDR3 covers 18 residues. CDR3 amino acids: CASSQTTRYRVLGNTIYF. CDR3 DNA: TGTGCCAGCAGTCAAACTACTCGATACAGGGTGTTGGGAAACACCATATATTTT.

This clonotype was found a few times. The chain is built from TRBV12-3 or TRBV12-4 and TRBJ1-4; D unclear. The CDR3 is 13 amino acids. Trimming removed 6 bases from V and 0 bases from J, with 5 bases in between. CDR3 sequence: CASRQTTNEKLFF. The DNA of the CDR3 is TGTGCCAGCAGGCAAACAACTAATGAAAAACTGTTTTTT.

The J gene is TRBJ1-4, the V gene TRBV7-2; 9 bases agree with TRBD1. This CDR3 region has 14 residues. The V segment lost 3 bases and the J segment 9 bases; nucleotides outside the gene matches: 5. Germline lookup yields CDR1 SGHTA and CDR2 FQGNSA. CDR3 amino acids: CASSLGTGFKKLFF. The CDR3 bases are TGTGCCAGCAGCTTGGGGACAGGGTTCAAAAAACTGTTTTTT.

In its sample, this clonotype was seen a few times. The chain uses TRBV7-2 and TRBJ1-1, with TRBD1 identical over 7 bases. The CDR3 sequence is 14 residues long. The germline CDR1 and CDR2 sequences are SGHTA and FQGNSA. With 5 bases clipped from V and 0 bases from J, the junction kept 3 bases outside the gene matches. The CDR3 DNA follows: TGTGCCAGCAGCGGAGGGGGCTTGAACACTGAAGCTTTCTTT. Protein: CASSGGGLNTEAFF.

This clonotype appeared many times. The chain joins TRBV20-1 to TRBJ1-3; D is possibly TRBD1 (5 bases). The CDR3 runs 14 residues. CDR1 is DFQATT, CDR2 SNEGSKA, per germline (reference sequence). With 1 base removed from V and 4 bases from J, the gap between germline ends came to 11 bases. CDR3 region: CSARGGGGGNTIYF. The DNA of the CDR3 is TGCAGTGCTAGAGGGGGCGGCGGGGGAAACACCATATATTTT.

V gene TRBV20-1 combines with J gene TRBJ2-5, with 7 bases aligning to TRBD2. After removal of 6 bases from V and 4 bases from J, the junction contained 8 bases not matched to a gene. Germline CDR1 reads DFQATT; CDR2 reads SNEGSKA (reference sequence). This CDR3 is 13 amino acids long. The CDR3 reads CSARRRGRETQYF. DNA of the CDR3: TGCAGTGCCAGGAGGCGGGGGAGAGAGACCCAGTACTTC.

The V and J genes are TRBV12-3 or TRBV12-4 and TRBJ2-1; 7 bases line up with TRBD1. The CDR3 is made up of 14 amino acids. The ends lost 6 bases at V and 4 bases at J; junction bases unmatched: 6. CDR3 coding DNA: TGTGCCAGCAGACAGGGACAGCAGTACAATGAGCAGTTCTTC. Translation: CASRQGQQYNEQFF.

Ten or more counts support this clonotype. The chain links TRBV15 to TRBJ1-2; a weak D match, TRBD1 (5 bases). This CDR3 comprises 14 residues. V lost 1 base and J 7 bases, leaving 13 bases between the germline ends. Germline values: CDR1 LNHNV, CDR2 YYDKDF (reference sequence). The CDR3 is CATSRVGREGGYTF. The CDR3 DNA sequence: TGTGCCACCAGCAGAGTAGGCAGGGAAGGTGGCTACACCTTC.

This clonotype was detected ten times or more. The chain recombines TRBV11-2 with TRBJ2-4, with TRBD2 matching over 11 bases. Germline V gives CDR1 SGHAT, CDR2 FQNNGV. V was pared by 5 bases and J by 1 base, with 13 bases of the junction left unmatched. This CDR3 has 19 amino acids. In DNA form, the CDR3 reads TGTGCCAGCAGCCCGAGTGGACTAGCGGGTAGGAGGGCCAAAAACATTCAGTACTTC. Translated: CASSPSGLAGRRAKNIQYF.

This clonotype was counted a few times. V gene TRBV20-1 combines with J gene TRBJ2-5; TRBD2 agrees at 10 bases. Trimming cost V 6 bases and J 5 bases; bases outside gene matches: 12. CDR1 DFQATT and CDR2 SNEGSKA come from the germline V gene (reference sequence). This CDR3 spans 15 amino acids. For the CDR3, the DNA is TGCAGTGCGGTCAGCGGGGGGGCTTGGTGGGAGACCCAGTACTTC. Amino acids: CSAVSGGAWWETQYF.

This clonotype was recorded many times. V and J are TRBV5-1 and TRBJ2-1, with 12 nucleotides matching TRBD2. Germline CDR1 reads SGHRS; CDR2 reads YFSETQ. J gave up 2 bases and V 0 bases, and 6 bases lay outside the gene matches. CDR3 length equals 18 residues. The CDR3 nucleotides read TGCGCCAGCAGCTTGGCTAGCGGGGGGGCTCAACCCTACAATGAGCAGTTCTTC. Residues: CASSLASGGAQPYNEQFF.

CDR3 nucleotides: TGTGCCAGCTCACCGACAGGGGATAGCGGCTACACCTTC. Protein sequence: CASSPTGDSGYTF. The chain combines TRBV18 with TRBJ1-2; 8 bases align to TRBD1. The J segment lost 8 bases and the V segment lost 3 bases, leaving 5 bases of the junction unmatched. In germline, CDR1 is KGHSH, CDR2 LQKENI. The length of the CDR3 is 13 residues.

In its sample, this clonotype was seen many times. This chain connects TRBV3-1 to TRBJ1-1, with TRBD1 as a possible D gene (5 bases). Germline V gene data show CDR1 as LGHDT and CDR2 as YNNKEL (reference sequence). This CDR3 has 14 amino acids. Trimming pared 3 bases from V and 4 bases from J, leaving 12 bases between. The CDR3 here is CASSQQLGGTEAFF. In nucleotides, the CDR3 is TGTGCCAGCAGCCAGCAGTTGGGGGGCACTGAAGCTTTCTTT.

J is TRBJ1-4 and V is TRBV4-1; the D gene is possibly TRBD1 (6 bases). The CDR3 consists of 16 residues. V shed 1 base and J shed 8 bases, with 17 bases lying between them. In germline, CDR1 is MGHRA, CDR2 YSYEKL. The CDR3 bases are TGCGCCAGCAGCCAAGCCGCCGGGACCCAGGGGGAAAAACTGTTTTTT. It is translated as CASSQAAGTQGEKLFF.

Many counts were recorded for this clonotype. One end of the junction fails to match germline, which may point to a read error. This sequence joins TRBV7-7 and TRBJ1-4, with unresolved D. The CDR3 is 13 amino acids. Germline assignment: CDR1 SSHAT and CDR2 FNYEAQ (reference sequence). The CDR3 spells CASSANFQEKLFF. Written as DNA, the CDR3 is TGTGCTAGCAGCGCAAACTTTCAAGAAAAACTGTTTTTT.

This clonotype appeared many times. The CDR3 is CSARAPNQPQHF. CDR3 nucleotides: TGCAGTGCTAGAGCTCCAAATCAGCCCCAGCATTTT. The gene calls are TRBV20-1 and TRBJ1-5; no firm D call. The V end lost 1 base, the J end lost 4 bases, and 5 bases lay between the germline ends. Germline V gene data show CDR1 as DFQATT and CDR2 as SNEGSKA (reference sequence). The CDR3 runs to 12 residues.

This clonotype was recorded at least ten times. V usage is TRBV10-2 and J usage is TRBJ1-3; possibly TRBD1 for D (5 bases). The CDR3 runs 15 residues. In germline, CDR1 is WSHSY, CDR2 SAAADI. With 7 bases removed from V and 0 bases from J, the gap between germline ends came to 13 bases. The CDR3, as DNA: TGCGCCAGCACTTCCAGGGATCACTCTGGAAACACCATATATTTT. Protein: CASTSRDHSGNTIYF.

This clonotype was recorded a few times. J is TRBJ1-2 and V is TRBV19; D is unclear. The germline V gene has CDR1 LNHDA and CDR2 SQIVND (reference sequence). This CDR3 contains 12 residues. The CDR3 DNA sequence: TGTACCCTCGGCATGACTAACTATGGCTACACCTTC. This gives the protein CTLGMTNYGYTF.